This T cell receptor beta chain was identified during a study of identical twins. Study results and caveats: Reduced insertions were recorded for abundant cord blood beta clonotypes, with no such pattern in memory repertoires.

Comment on this clonotype: The antigen is undetermined.

A universal primer site was added by template switching, and unique molecular identifiers were carried by the cDNA. TCRdb analysed the 5' RACE reads with MiXCR anew, one entry per CDR3 protein. This table holds 400,000 to 550,000 distinct CDR3 sequences, approximately 15% found once. The V segment lost 3 bases and the J segment 1 base; nucleotides outside the gene matches: 4. Germline V CDR1 and CDR2: DFQATT, SNEGSKA (reference sequence). This CDR3 spans 14 amino acids. All donors were healthy, and all were Caucasian. These same records also appear under a second study, on yellow fever vaccine responses in identical twins. From that report: Twins' vaccine T cell response reportedly seemed partly convergent, partly personalized.

The TCR originated in a woman younger than 35 in good health. The sequencing sample was made of CD4+ T cells sorted from blood. The chain recombines TRBV20-1 with TRBJ2-3; 7 bases fit TRBD2. The DNA for the CDR3 is TGCAGTGCTAGTTGGGCGGGAGGCACAGATACGCAGTATTTT. Translation gives CSASWAGGTDTQYF.